The entry that follows covers one T cell receptor (beta chain) sequence. The primer mix had 60 Vbeta and 13 Jbeta primers. Data came from immunoSEQ multiplex PCR; TCRdb stores just in-frame clones and leaves some out. The sample contains more than 95,000 clones, 75% to 90% of which appear only once. The sample comes from a study of cytomegalovirus exposure and HLA in healthy donors. In germline, CDR1 is SGHRS, CDR2 YFSETQ. The length of the CDR3 is 15 residues. The V and J ends lost 4 bases and 0 bases, in that order; junction bases with no gene match: 5. The sequence derives from a man aged 30 to 45 in good health and CMV-seropositive. The rearrangement links TRBV5-1 to TRBJ1-1, with 8 bases identical to TRBD1. The specimen sequenced was PBMCs. DNA for the CDR3: TGCGCCAGCAGCCCCCCGACAGGGGTGAACACTGAAGCTTTCTTT. This codes for CASSPPTGVNTEAFF.